What follows are 15 T cell receptor beta chains derived from one specimen sequenced in a study of shared clonotypes between healthy human individuals. Data came from immunoSEQ multiplex PCR; TCRdb stores just in-frame clones and leaves some out. The data contain about 1 million clones, roughly 80% of them singletons. Sequenced sample: memory CD4+ T cells sorted from blood. Subset meaning: CD45RA-negative fraction. The receptors derive from a man between 18 and 35 years old in good health.

This clone showed up just a few times. The CDR3 here is CASSFDLGRGYGYTF. CDR3 nucleotides: TGTGCCAGCAGCTTTGATCTCGGCAGGGGCTATGGCTACACCTTC. V and J are TRBV5-5 and TRBJ1-2, with TRBD1 as a possible D gene (6 bases). The CDR3 length is 15 residues. Germline V gene data show CDR1 as SGHKS and CDR2 as YYEKEE (reference sequence). V was clipped by 2 bases and J by 4 bases, with 15 bases between them.

The rearrangement uses TRBV28 and TRBJ1-2; 8 bases align to TRBD1. V shed 2 bases and J 8 bases; nucleotides not matched to a gene: 7. The CDR3 spans 14 residues. Germline V gene sequence: CDR1 MDHEN, CDR2 SYDVKM. CDR3 residues: CASSLNQGAGGYTF. The CDR3 nucleotides read TGTGCCAGCAGTTTAAATCAGGGGGCTGGGGGCTACACCTTC.

This chain links TRBV29-1 with TRBJ2-7; a possible D gene is TRBD2 (6 bases). Trimming removed 3 bases at V and 4 bases at J, with 13 bases between. Per the germline V gene, CDR1 is SQVTM and CDR2 is ANQGSEA. The CDR3 has 13 amino acids. The CDR3, as DNA: TGCAGCGTTGATGGGGGGAGAGGGTACGAGCAGTACTTC. Protein product: CSVDGGRGYEQYF.

J is TRBJ1-5 and V is TRBV4-3, with no clear D. The CDR3 has 15 amino acids. Germline loops: CDR1 LGHNA, CDR2 YSLEER. The germline V and J ends were trimmed by 1 base and 2 bases, with 9 bases remaining between them. In nucleotides, the CDR3 is TGCGCCAGCAGCCAAGTTCCCGGGGGCAATCAGCCCCAGCATTTT. It is translated as CASSQVPGGNQPQHF.

This chain uses TRBV7-9 with TRBJ2-1, with 12 nucleotides matching TRBD2. The germline gives CDR1 SEHNR, CDR2 FQNEAQ (reference sequence). Trimming removed 5 bases from V and 9 bases from J; junction bases left unmatched: 14. The CDR3 sequence is 17 residues long. CDR3 in amino acids: CASSRDTSGRTYFEQFF. Here the CDR3 DNA reads TGTGCCAGCAGCCGGGACACTAGCGGGAGGACCTATTTTGAGCAGTTCTTC.

The rearrangement joins TRBV7-2 to TRBJ2-3; the D call may be TRBD1 or TRBD2 (5 bases each). Trimming took 1 base from V and 3 from J, leaving 11 bases between them. In germline, CDR1 is SGHTA, CDR2 FQGNSA. CDR3 size: 15 residues. CDR3 in amino acids: CASSLGKGRTDTQYF. DNA for the CDR3: TGTGCCAGCAGCTTAGGGAAGGGACGGACAGATACGCAGTATTTT.

A single count supports this clone. Other DNA sequences of this sample code for an identical CDR3. The rearrangement links TRBV6-1 to TRBJ2-1; TRBD1 matches 9 bases. Germline CDR1 MNHNS, CDR2 SASEGT. The CDR3 spans 15 residues. Germline trimming cut 3 bases from V and 2 bases from J; bases unmatched to any gene: 2. The CDR3 region has the DNA TGTGCCAGCAGTGAGCGGGACAGGGCCTACAATGAGCAGTTCTTC. It translates to CASSERDRAYNEQFF.

The gene calls are TRBV21-1 and TRBJ2-5. TRBV21-1 counts as a pseudogene. This CDR3 has 15 residues. The CDR3 nucleotides are TGTGCCAGCAGCGCACGGGCACAGAAGTTAAAGACCCAGTACTTC. This codes for CASSARAQKLKTQYF.

This clone was found many times. The chain couples TRBV7-9 to TRBJ1-1, with D maybe TRBD1 (5 bases). The CDR3 has 14 residues. Germline V lookup: CDR1 SEHNR, CDR2 FQNEAQ (reference sequence). With 7 bases removed from V and 1 base from J, the gap between germline ends came to 13 bases. The CDR3 sequence is CASKHGTENTEAFF. In DNA, the CDR3 is TGTGCCAGCAAGCACGGGACGGAGAACACTGAAGCTTTCTTT.

The rearrangement joins TRBV10-3 to TRBJ2-7; the match to TRBD1 covers 8 bases. This CDR3 has 12 residues. CDR1 and CDR2 (germline): ENHRY, SYGVKD. J was trimmed by 2 bases and V by 10 bases; bases with no gene match: 4. CDR3: CASQGQAYEQYF. CDR3 nucleotide sequence: TGTGCCAGCCAGGGACAGGCCTACGAGCAGTACTTC.

The chain has TRBV6-5 and TRBJ2-5, with 9 bases that match TRBD2. Per the germline V gene, CDR1 is MNHEY and CDR2 is SVGAGI. The CDR3 sequence is 15 residues long. With 6 bases clipped from V and 4 bases from J, the junction kept 9 bases outside the gene matches. DNA of the CDR3: TGTGCCAGCAGCGTTGGGCTAGCGGGATTAGAGACCCAGTACTTC. Translated, it gives CASSVGLAGLETQYF.

The V and J genes are TRBV19 and TRBJ1-6; D is unclear. Trimming took 1 base from V and 3 from J, leaving 16 bases between them. This CDR3 region has 18 residues. Germline V gives CDR1 LNHDA, CDR2 SQIVND (reference sequence). For the CDR3, the DNA is TGTGCCAGTAGTATAGTATCCGGGAGAAGAATCTATAATTCACCCCTCCACTTT. This encodes CASSIVSGRRIYNSPLHF.

V usage is TRBV6-6 and J usage is TRBJ2-7; D unresolved. The V gene's germline CDR1 is MNHNY and CDR2 SVGAGI (reference sequence). The CDR3 loop spans 14 amino acids. Trimming took 0 bases from V and 3 from J, leaving 9 bases between them. CDR3 loop: CASSYSGKFYEQYF. In DNA form, the CDR3 reads TGTGCCAGCAGTTACTCGGGGAAATTCTACGAGCAGTACTTC.

A few counts support this clone. The chain joins TRBV5-8 to TRBJ2-5, with D tentatively TRBD2 (6 bases). The germline V gene has CDR1 SGHTS and CDR2 YDEGEE. Trimming took 3 bases from V and 4 from J, leaving 16 bases between them. The length of the CDR3 is 15 residues. The CDR3 DNA is TGTGCCAGCAGCTCTTCCGCGGGGTATCTAGAGACCCAGTACTTC. Translated: CASSSSAGYLETQYF.

A few counts support this clone. This chain uses TRBV7-8 with TRBJ1-6; no reliable D call. This CDR3 has 17 residues. Trimming cost V 1 base and J 7 bases, with 17 bases left between them. Germline V lookup: CDR1 SGHVS, CDR2 FQNEAQ. This CDR3 reads CASSLDPFGSLNSPLHF. As DNA, the CDR3 is TGTGCCAGCAGCTTAGATCCCTTCGGTTCCCTGAATTCACCCCTCCACTTT.